A selection of T cell receptor beta chains follows, all from one sample in a study of CD8+CD57+ T cells in acquired aplastic anemia. TCRdb processed the reads anew with MiXCR; each CDR3 protein has one entry. Among about 190,000 distinct CDR3 sequences listed, nearly 50% were seen once. Material for sequencing was sorted CD4+, CD8+, or CD8+CD57+ T cells (not recorded which) from PBMCs. All receptors derive from a human donor with aplastic anemia. The conserved cysteine and the conserved F or W are not part of the CDR3 here. The D gene is left open where the match is weak.

v_gene	d_gene	j_gene	CDR3aa
TRBV10-3	TRBD1	TRBJ1-1	AISGRTGQNTEAF
TRBV5-1	-	TRBJ1-3	ASSLAGLTVSGNTIY
TRBV10-2	TRBD2	TRBJ2-7	ASSEGTTTYEQY
TRBV5-6	TRBD1	TRBJ2-7	ASSFPGQGFSEQY
TRBV7-9	-	TRBJ1-5	ASSLESVNQPQH
TRBV7-2	-	TRBJ1-2	ASSLVNYGYT
TRBV5-1	-	TRBJ2-5	ASSLVSGSQETQY
TRBV29-1	-	TRBJ1-5	SVEPLGARWDQAQH
TRBV29-1	-	TRBJ2-3	SVSVGMAGDTQY
TRBV7-9	-	TRBJ2-7	ASSLGEYEQY
TRBV24-1	-	TRBJ2-2	ATTGGGTTGELF
TRBV6-1	TRBD1	TRBJ1-5	ASSVPTGVNQPQH
TRBV19	TRBD2	TRBJ2-3	ASSLAGTRL
TRBV4-1	-	TRBJ2-3	ASSQDRLRVDTQY
TRBV5-4	-	TRBJ1-2	ASSAGRGNYGYT
TRBV7-8	-	TRBJ1-4	ASSPGRGDEKLF
TRBV19	-	TRBJ1-6	ASSIRRRDNSPLH
TRBV10-3	TRBD1	TRBJ2-5	AISPTGGLETQY